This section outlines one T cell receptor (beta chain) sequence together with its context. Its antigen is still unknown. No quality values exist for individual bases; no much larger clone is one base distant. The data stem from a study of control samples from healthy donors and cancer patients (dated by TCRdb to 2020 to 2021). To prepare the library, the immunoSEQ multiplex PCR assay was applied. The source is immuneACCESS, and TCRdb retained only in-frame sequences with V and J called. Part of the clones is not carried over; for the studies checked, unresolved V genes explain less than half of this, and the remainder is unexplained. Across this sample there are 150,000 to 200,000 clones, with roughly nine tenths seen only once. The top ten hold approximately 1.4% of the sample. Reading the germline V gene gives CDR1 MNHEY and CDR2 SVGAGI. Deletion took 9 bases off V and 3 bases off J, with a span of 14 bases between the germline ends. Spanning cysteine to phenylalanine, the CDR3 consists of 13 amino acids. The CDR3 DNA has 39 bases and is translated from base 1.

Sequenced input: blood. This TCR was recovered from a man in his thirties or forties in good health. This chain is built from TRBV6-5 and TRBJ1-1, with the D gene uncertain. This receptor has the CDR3 CASNWNTYTEAFF. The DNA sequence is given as TGTGCCAGTAATTGGAATACCTACACTGAAGCTTTCTTT.